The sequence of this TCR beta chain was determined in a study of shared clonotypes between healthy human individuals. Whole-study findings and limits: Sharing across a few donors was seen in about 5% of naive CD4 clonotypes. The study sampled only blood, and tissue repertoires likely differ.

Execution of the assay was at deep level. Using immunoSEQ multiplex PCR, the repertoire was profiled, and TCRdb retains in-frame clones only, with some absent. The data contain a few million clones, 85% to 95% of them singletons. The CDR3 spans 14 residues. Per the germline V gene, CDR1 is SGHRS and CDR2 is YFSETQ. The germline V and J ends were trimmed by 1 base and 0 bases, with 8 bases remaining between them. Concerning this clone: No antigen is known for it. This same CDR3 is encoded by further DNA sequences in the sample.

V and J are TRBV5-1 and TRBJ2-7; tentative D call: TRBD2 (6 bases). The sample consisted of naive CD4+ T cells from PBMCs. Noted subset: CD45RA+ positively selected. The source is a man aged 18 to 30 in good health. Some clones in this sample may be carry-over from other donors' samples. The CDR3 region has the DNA TGCGCCAGCAGCTTGCCCGGGAGCTCCTACGAGCAGTACTTC. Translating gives CASSLPGSSYEQYF.